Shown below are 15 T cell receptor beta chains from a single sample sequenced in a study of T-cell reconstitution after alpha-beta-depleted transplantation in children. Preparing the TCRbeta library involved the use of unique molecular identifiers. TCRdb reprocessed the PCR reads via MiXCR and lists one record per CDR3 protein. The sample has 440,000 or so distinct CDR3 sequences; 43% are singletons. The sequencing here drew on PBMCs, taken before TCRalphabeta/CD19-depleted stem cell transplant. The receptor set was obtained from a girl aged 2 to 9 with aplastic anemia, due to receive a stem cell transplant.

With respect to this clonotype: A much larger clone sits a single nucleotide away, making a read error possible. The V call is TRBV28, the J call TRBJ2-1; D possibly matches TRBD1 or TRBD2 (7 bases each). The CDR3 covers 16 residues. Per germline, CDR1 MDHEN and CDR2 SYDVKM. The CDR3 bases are TGTGCCAGCAGCGGGGGGACAGCTACGACCTACAATGAGCAGCTCTTC. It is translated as CASSGGTATTYNEQLF.

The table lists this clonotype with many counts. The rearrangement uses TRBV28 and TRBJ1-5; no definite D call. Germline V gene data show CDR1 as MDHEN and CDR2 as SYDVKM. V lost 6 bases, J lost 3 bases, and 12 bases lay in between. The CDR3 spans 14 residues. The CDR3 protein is CASRPGFLNQPQHF. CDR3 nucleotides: TGTGCCAGCAGGCCGGGATTCCTCAATCAGCCCCAGCATTTT.

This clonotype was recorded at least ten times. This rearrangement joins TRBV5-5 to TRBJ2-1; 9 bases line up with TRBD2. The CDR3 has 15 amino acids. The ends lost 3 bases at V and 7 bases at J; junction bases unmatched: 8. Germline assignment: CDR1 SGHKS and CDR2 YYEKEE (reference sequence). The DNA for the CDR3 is TGTGCCAGCAGCTCCTCTAGCGGGATTCTGAATGAGCAGTTCTTC. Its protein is CASSSSSGILNEQFF. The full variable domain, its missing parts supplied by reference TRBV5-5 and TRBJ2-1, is DAGVTQSPTHLIKTRGQQVTLRCSPISGHKSVSWYQQVLGQGPQFIFQYYEKEERGRGNFPDRFSARQFPNYSSELNVNALLLGDSALYLCASSSSSGILNEQFFGPGTRLTVL.

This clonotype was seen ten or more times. CDR3 coding DNA: TGCAGTGCAAAGGGGCTCAATCGGGTCCCCCTCCACTTT. It encodes CSAKGLNRVPLHF. The rearrangement joins TRBV20-1 to TRBJ1-6, with TRBD1 as a possible D gene (5 bases). Per germline, CDR1 DFQATT and CDR2 SNEGSKA (reference sequence). Between the trimmed V and J ends, which lost 6 bases and 13 bases, there was a span of 19 bases. The CDR3 length is 13 residues.

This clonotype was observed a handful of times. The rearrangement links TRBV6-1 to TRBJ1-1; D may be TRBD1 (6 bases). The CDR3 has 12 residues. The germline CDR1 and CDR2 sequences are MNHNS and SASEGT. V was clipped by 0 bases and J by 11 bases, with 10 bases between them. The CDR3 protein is CASSEARGAAFF. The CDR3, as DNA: TGTGCCAGCAGTGAAGCGCGGGGGGCGGCTTTCTTT.

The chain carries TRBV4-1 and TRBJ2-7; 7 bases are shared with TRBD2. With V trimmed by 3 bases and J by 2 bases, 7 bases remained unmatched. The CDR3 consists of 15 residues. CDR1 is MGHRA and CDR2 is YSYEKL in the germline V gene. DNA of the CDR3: TGCGCCAGCAGCCACAAGCTAGCGGACGCCTACGAGCAGTACTTC. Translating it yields CASSHKLADAYEQYF.

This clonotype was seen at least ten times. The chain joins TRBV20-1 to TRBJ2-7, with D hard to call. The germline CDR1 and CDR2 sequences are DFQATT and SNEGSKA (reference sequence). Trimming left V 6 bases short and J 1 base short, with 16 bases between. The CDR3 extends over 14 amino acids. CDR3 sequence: CSAQESTPSYEQYF. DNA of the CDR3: TGCAGTGCCCAAGAGTCCACGCCATCCTACGAGCAGTACTTC.

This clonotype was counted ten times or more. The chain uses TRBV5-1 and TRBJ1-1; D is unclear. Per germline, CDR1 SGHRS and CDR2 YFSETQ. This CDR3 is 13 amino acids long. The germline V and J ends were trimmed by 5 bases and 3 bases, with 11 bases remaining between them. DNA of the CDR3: TGCGCCAGCAGGTGGACCTGGGACACTGAAGCTTTCTTT. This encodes CASRWTWDTEAFF. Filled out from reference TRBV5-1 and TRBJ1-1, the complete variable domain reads KAGVTQTPRYLIKTRGQQVTLSCSPISGHRSVSWYQQTPGQGLQFLFEYFSETQRNKGNFPGRFSGRQFSNSRSEMNVSTLELGDSALYLCASRWTWDTEAFFGQGTRLTVV.

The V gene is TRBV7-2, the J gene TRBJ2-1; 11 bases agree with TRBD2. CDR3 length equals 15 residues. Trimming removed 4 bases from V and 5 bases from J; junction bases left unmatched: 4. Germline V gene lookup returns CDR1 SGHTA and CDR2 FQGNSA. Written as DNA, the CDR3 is TGTGCCAGCAGCTGGTTAGCGGGGGGGAACAATGAGCAGTTCTTC. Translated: CASSWLAGGNNEQFF.

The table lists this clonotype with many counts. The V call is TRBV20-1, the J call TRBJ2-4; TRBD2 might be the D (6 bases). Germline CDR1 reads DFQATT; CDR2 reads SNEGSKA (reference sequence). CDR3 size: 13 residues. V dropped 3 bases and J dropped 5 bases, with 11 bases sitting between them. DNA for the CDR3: TGCAGTGCTAGCTGGGGGGTCCAAAACATTCAGTACTTC. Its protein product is CSASWGVQNIQYF.

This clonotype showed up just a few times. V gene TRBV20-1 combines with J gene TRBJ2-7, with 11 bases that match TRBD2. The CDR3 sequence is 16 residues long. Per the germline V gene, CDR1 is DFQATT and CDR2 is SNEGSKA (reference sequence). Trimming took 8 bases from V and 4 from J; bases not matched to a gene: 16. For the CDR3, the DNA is TGCAGTCCCAGGGGGAGACTAGCGGGAAGGGGTTACGAGCAGTACTTC. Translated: CSPRGRLAGRGYEQYF.

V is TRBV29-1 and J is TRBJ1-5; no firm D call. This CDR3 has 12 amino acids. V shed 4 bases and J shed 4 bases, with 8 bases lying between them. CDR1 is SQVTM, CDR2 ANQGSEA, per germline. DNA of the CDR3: TGCAGCGTTGGGGCAGAAAATCAGCCCCAGCATTTT. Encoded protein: CSVGAENQPQHF. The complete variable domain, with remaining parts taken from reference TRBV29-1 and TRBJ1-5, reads SAVISQKPSRDICQRGTSLTIQCQVDSQVTMMFWYRQQPGQSLTLIATANQGSEATYESGFVIDKFPISRPNLTFSTLTVSNMSPEDSSIYLCSVGAENQPQHFGDGTRLSIL.

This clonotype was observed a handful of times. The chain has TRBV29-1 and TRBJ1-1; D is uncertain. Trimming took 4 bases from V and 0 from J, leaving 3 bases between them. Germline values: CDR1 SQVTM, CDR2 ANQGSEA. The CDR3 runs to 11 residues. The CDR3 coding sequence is TGCAGCGTTGGGATGAACACTGAAGCTTTCTTT. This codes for CSVGMNTEAFF.

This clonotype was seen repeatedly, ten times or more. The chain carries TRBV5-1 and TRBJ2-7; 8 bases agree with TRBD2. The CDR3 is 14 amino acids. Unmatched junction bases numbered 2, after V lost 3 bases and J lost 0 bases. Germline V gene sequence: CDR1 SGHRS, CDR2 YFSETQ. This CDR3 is CASSSGTSSYEQYF. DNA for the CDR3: TGCGCCAGCAGCTCCGGGACTAGCTCCTACGAGCAGTACTTC. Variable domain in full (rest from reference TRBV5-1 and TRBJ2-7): KAGVTQTPRYLIKTRGQQVTLSCSPISGHRSVSWYQQTPGQGLQFLFEYFSETQRNKGNFPGRFSGRQFSNSRSEMNVSTLELGDSALYLCASSSGTSSYEQYFGPGTRLTVT.

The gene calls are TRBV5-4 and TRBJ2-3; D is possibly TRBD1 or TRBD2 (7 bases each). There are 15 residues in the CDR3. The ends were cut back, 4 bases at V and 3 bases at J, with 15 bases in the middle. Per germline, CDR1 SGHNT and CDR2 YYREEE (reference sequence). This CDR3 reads CASSQTGRVTDTQYF. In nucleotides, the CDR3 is TGTGCCAGCAGCCAGACAGGGAGGGTGACAGATACGCAGTATTTT.